This TCR beta chain was found in a study of blood T cell repertoires in COVID-19. For the study at large: PBMCs, B-cell-depleted T cells, or T cells provided the cDNA or gDNA that made up the material.

Per germline, CDR1 MNHEY and CDR2 SVGAGI. Deletions cut 10 bases from V and 0 bases from J, with 13 bases between. There are 13 residues in the CDR3. In the source study's methods: By means of reference gene primer amplification, nucleated cell counts were estimated. TCRdb's copy holds only in-frame clones and misses some; the assay was immunoSEQ multiplex PCR. The DNA was the basis for D and trimming; V, J and clone size are from that table. Of 150,000 to 200,000 clones in the sample, 70% to 90% are singletons; the top ten hold around 24%. This sequence originates from a woman in her thirties or forties in a cohort exposed to, infected with or recovered from COVID-19 (not recorded which). The sample consisted of PBMCs or T cells enriched from blood (not recorded which). This chain links TRBV6-5 with TRBJ2-7, with D tentatively TRBD1 (6 bases). Here the CDR3 DNA reads TGTGCCACCAGGGGCTTTACCTCCTACGAGCAGTACTTC. It translates to CATRGFTSYEQYF.